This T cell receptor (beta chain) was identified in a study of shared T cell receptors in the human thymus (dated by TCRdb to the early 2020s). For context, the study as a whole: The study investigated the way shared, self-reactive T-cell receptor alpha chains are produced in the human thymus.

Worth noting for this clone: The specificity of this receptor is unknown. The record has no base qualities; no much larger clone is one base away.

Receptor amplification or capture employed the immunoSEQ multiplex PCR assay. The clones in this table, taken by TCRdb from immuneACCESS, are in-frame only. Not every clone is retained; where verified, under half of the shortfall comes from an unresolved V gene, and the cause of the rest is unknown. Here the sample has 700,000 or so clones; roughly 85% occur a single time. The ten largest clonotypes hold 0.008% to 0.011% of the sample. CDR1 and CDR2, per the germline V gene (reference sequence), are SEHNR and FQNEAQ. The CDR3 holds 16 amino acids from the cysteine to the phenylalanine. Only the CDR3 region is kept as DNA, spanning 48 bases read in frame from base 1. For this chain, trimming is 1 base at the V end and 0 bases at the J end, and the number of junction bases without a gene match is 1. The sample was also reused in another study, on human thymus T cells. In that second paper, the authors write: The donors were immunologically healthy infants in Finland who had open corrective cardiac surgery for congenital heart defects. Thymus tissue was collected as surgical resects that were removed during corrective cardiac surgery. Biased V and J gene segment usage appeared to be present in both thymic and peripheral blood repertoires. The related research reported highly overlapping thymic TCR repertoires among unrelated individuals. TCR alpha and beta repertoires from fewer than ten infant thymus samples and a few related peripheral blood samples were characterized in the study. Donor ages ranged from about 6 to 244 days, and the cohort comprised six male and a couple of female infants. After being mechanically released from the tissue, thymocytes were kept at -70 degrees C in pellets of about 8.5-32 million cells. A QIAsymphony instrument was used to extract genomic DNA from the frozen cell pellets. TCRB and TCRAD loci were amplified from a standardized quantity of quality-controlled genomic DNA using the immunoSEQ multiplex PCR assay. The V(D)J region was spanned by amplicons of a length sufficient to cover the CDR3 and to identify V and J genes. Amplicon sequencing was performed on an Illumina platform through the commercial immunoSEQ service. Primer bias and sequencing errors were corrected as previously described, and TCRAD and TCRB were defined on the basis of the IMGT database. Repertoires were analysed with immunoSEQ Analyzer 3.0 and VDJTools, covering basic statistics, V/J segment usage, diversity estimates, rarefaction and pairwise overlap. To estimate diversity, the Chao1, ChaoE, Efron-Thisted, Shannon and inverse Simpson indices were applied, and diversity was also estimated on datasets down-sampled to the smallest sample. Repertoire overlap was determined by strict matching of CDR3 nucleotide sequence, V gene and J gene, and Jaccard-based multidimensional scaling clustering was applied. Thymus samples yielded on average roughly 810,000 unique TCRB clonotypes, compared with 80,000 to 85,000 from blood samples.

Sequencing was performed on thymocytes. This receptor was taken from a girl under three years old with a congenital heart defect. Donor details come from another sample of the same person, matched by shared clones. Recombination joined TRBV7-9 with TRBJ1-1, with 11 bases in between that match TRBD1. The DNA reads TGTGCCAGCAGCTTAGGGGGACAGGGGGTGAACACTGAAGCTTTCTTT. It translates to CASSLGGQGVNTEAFF.